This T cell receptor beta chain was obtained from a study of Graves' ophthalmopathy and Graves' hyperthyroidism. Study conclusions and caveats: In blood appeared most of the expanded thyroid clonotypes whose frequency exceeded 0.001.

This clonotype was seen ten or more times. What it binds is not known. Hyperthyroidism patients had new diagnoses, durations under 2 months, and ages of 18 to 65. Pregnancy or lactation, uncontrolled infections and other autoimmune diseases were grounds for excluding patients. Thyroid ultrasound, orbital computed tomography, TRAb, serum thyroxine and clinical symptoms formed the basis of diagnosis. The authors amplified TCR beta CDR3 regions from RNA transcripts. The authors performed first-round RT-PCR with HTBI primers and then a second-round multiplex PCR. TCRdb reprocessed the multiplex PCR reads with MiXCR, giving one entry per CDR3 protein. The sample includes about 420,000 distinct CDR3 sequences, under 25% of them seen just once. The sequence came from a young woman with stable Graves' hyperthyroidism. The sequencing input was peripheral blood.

The CDR3 DNA reads TGTGCCAGCAGCTTGGAACGGGAAACAACCTACGAGCAGTACTTC. Its protein is CASSLERETTYEQYF. The genes are TRBV5-4 and TRBJ2-7, with a tentative D call TRBD2 (5 bases). V lost 0 bases, J lost 2 bases, and 12 bases lay in between. CDR1 SGHNT and CDR2 YYREEE come from the germline V gene (reference sequence). The CDR3 covers 15 residues.